The T cell receptor (beta chain) under discussion was sequenced for a study of identical twins. TCRdb re-derived calls from the 5' RACE reads in MiXCR, one entry per CDR3 protein. The table includes 200,000 to 250,000 distinct CDR3 sequences, 5.5% to 7% detected once. This clonotype was observed at least ten times. Germline values: CDR1 LGHNA, CDR2 YNFKEQ. The CDR3 extends over 15 amino acids. V gave up 0 bases and J gave up 2 bases, with 11 bases separating them. Another study also made use of these data, one on yellow fever vaccine responses in identical twins.

J is TRBJ2-7 and V is TRBV4-2; a possible D gene is TRBD1 (5 bases). This clonotype was sampled from a woman aged 18-35 years in good health. Sequences were obtained from memory (CD45RO+) T cells sorted from blood. The CDR3 DNA follows: TGTGCCAGCAGCCAAGAATTAACAGGACCCTACGAGCAGTACTTC. Protein product: CASSQELTGPYEQYF.